Shown below are 10 T cell receptor beta chains from a single sample sequenced in a study of T cell responses to AZD1222 COVID-19 vaccine. Method: immunoSEQ multiplex PCR; TCRdb's copy keeps in-frame clones and lacks some. The sample includes over 150,000 clones, 92% of them seen just once. The specimen was peripheral blood, collected on day 0 of AZD1222 vaccination. The receptors originated from an adult in good health.

As DNA, the CDR3 is TGCGCCAGCAGCTTGGGACTAGCGGGAGCAGTAGATACGCAGTATTTT. The encoded protein is CASSLGLAGAVDTQYF. The rearrangement uses TRBV5-1 and TRBJ2-3; 12 nucleotides agree with TRBD2. The germline gives CDR1 SGHRS, CDR2 YFSETQ. V shed 0 bases and J 5 bases; nucleotides not matched to a gene: 4. The CDR3 contains 16 residues.

The chain recombines TRBV5-6 with TRBJ2-7; no firm D call. The length of the CDR3 is 14 residues. V lost 4 bases and J lost 0, with 11 bases in between. The V gene's germline CDR1 is SGHDT and CDR2 YYEEEE. CDR3 residues: CASSPRFSSYEQYF. CDR3 coding DNA: TGTGCCAGCAGCCCCAGGTTCTCCTCCTACGAGCAGTACTTC.

The V and J genes are TRBV30 and TRBJ2-2, with 9 bases fitting TRBD2. CDR1 and CDR2 (germline): GTSNPN, SVGIG (reference sequence). V was clipped by 6 bases and J by 1 base; unmatched bases: 3. CDR3 length: 14 amino acids. CDR3 in amino acids: CACKLAGNTGELFF. The CDR3 DNA sequence: TGTGCCTGCAAACTAGCGGGGAACACCGGGGAGCTGTTTTTT. Based on the CDR3 plus reference TRBV30 and TRBJ2-2, the full variable domain is SQTIHQWPATLVQPVGSPLSLECTVEGTSNPNLYWYRQAAGRGLQLLFYSVGIGQISSEVPQNLSASRPQDRQFILSSKKLLLSDSGFYLCACKLAGNTGELFFGEGSRLTVL.

This chain joins TRBV4-1 and TRBJ1-2, with 7 bases lining up with TRBD1. The germline CDR1 and CDR2 sequences are MGHRA and YSYEKL. This CDR3 contains 15 residues. The trim removed 1 base at V and 7 bases at J, leaving 9 bases unmatched. CDR3 in DNA: TGCGCCAGCAGCCAAGTTGACAGGGAAGAGTCTGGCTACACCTTC. Amino acids: CASSQVDREESGYTF.

The chain couples TRBV6-5 to TRBJ1-3; D remains unclear. Deletions cut 2 bases from V and 4 bases from J, with 9 bases between. This CDR3 is built from 14 residues. Germline lookup yields CDR1 MNHEY and CDR2 SVGAGI. CDR3 DNA: TGTGCCAGCAGTTACAAGTCAAGAGGAAACACCATATATTTT. As protein: CASSYKSRGNTIYF.

The rearrangement joins TRBV3-1 (or the pseudogene TRBV3-2) to TRBJ1-2, with TRBD1 matching 8 bases. Germline V CDR1 and CDR2: LGHDT, YNNKEL (reference sequence). The CDR3 runs to 14 residues. With 4 bases clipped from V and 5 bases from J, the junction kept 6 bases outside the gene matches. Here the CDR3 DNA reads TGTGCCAGCAGCCTTGGACAGGGAGGGTATGGCTACACCTTC. Its protein product is CASSLGQGGYGYTF.

This chain uses TRBV14 with TRBJ1-6; D is possibly TRBD1 (5 bases). Germline V gives CDR1 SGHDN, CDR2 FVKESK. CDR3 length: 17 amino acids. V was cut by 0 bases and J by 7 bases, with 16 bases left in between. In DNA form, the CDR3 reads TGTGCCAGCAGCCAAGATTTAACGGGGCTGAGCAATTCACCCCTCCACTTT. Residues: CASSQDLTGLSNSPLHF.

Concerning this clone: Other DNA sequences within the sample encode an identical CDR3. The rearrangement joins TRBV6-6 to TRBJ1-3; D remains unclear. CDR1 and CDR2 from the germline V gene are MNHNY and SVGAGI (reference sequence). The CDR3 has 14 amino acids. V dropped 6 bases and J dropped 7 bases, with 16 bases sitting between them. CDR3 nucleotides: TGTGCCAGCAGGGGATCGGGAGGCATTAACACCATATATTTT. This sequence encodes CASRGSGGINTIYF.

This clone was seen just once. The gene calls are TRBV9 and TRBJ1-1; unclear D gene. Looked up from germline, CDR1 is SGDLS and CDR2 is YYNGEE. V lost 2 bases and J lost 2, with 10 bases in between. The CDR3 has 14 amino acids. The CDR3: CASSVATVNTEAFF. CDR3 bases: TGTGCCAGCAGCGTCGCCACAGTCAACACTGAAGCTTTCTTT.

The V gene is TRBV12-5, the J gene TRBJ1-2; D uncertain. The V and J ends lost 2 bases and 2 bases respectively, with 12 bases between them. Germline CDR1 LGHNT, CDR2 FRNRAP. There are 15 residues in the CDR3. The CDR3 DNA is TGTGCTAGTGGTTTGTTCAAAGGCAAAAACTATGGCTACACCTTC. Protein: CASGLFKGKNYGYTF.